The 18 T cell receptor beta chains reported below all come from one sample, sequenced in a study of T cells in Graves' hyperthyroidism and ophthalmopathy. The investigators amplified TCR beta CDR3 regions from RNA transcripts. RT-PCR in the first round (using the HTBI primer set) targeted the TCR CDR3. TCRdb called the multiplex PCR reads again in MiXCR, with one record for every CDR3 protein. The profile covers some 400,000 distinct CDR3 sequences, with roughly 12% appearing a single time and less than 25% taken by the ten largest. Sequencing was carried out using blood. The receptors shown here come from a man aged 25 to 45 with Graves' hyperthyroidism that later progressed to Graves' ophthalmopathy.

This clonotype was picked up a small number of times. The genes are TRBV6-5 and TRBJ2-2, with no clear D. CDR3 size: 13 residues. Per germline, CDR1 MNHEY and CDR2 SVGAGI. With 2 bases removed from V and 8 bases from J, the gap between germline ends came to 9 bases. The CDR3 region is CASSYDGSGELFF. CDR3 in DNA: TGTGCCAGCAGTTACGACGGTTCGGGGGAGCTGTTTTTT.

V is TRBV3-1 and J is TRBJ2-6; D perhaps matches TRBD2 (7 bases). V was pared by 5 bases and J by 1 base, with 18 bases between. Germline CDR1 LGHDT, CDR2 YNNKEL (reference sequence). This CDR3 contains 18 residues. The DNA for the CDR3 is TGTGCCAGCAGCGCCCTTTGGGGGGGCCCTTCTGGGGCCAACGTCCTGACTTTC. Its translation: CASSALWGGPSGANVLTF.

This clonotype has just a few counts. The V call is TRBV5-1, the J call TRBJ2-3; the D is unclear. This CDR3 is built from 15 residues. Trimming left V 4 bases short and J 2 bases short, with 14 bases between. The germline CDR1 and CDR2 sequences are SGHRS and YFSETQ. CDR3 region: CASSQAIGVTDTQYF. The CDR3 nucleotides read TGCGCCAGCAGCCAAGCCATTGGGGTCACAGATACGCAGTATTTT.

In regard to this clonotype: This could be a read error, since a much larger clone is one nucleotide away. The gene calls are TRBV28 and TRBJ1-1; D may be TRBD1 (5 bases). Trimming pared 5 bases from V and 11 bases from J, leaving 21 bases between. Germline V lookup: CDR1 MDHEN, CDR2 SYDVKM. The CDR3 runs to 14 residues. The CDR3 region has the DNA TGTGCCAGCAGTATACCCCCCAGCCGGGCAGGGGCTTTCTTT. Translating it yields CASSIPPSRAGAFF.

This clonotype occurred many times. The rearrangement joins TRBV6-5 to TRBJ2-7; D is unresolved. Deletions cut 2 bases from V and 3 bases from J, with 8 bases between. The CDR3 consists of 13 residues. The germline gives CDR1 MNHEY, CDR2 SVGAGI. The CDR3 region has the DNA TGTGCCAGCAGTTACAGGGTCTTCTACGAGCAGTACTTC. It codes for CASSYRVFYEQYF.

The genes are TRBV20-1 and TRBJ1-4; TRBD1 agrees at 9 bases. Germline V gene data show CDR1 as DFQATT and CDR2 as SNEGSKA (reference sequence). The CDR3 totals 13 residues. Losses at the gene ends were 5 bases for V and 7 bases for J; bases not matched to a gene: 5. The CDR3 coding sequence is TGCAGTGCTTTGACAGGGGGGCCTGAAAAACTGTTTTTT. It is translated as CSALTGGPEKLFF.

CDR3 sequence reads: CASSVSRGPTNEQFF. CDR3 in DNA: TGTGCCAGCAGCGTCTCCAGGGGGCCCACAAATGAGCAGTTCTTC. The chain uses TRBV7-3 and TRBJ2-1; 8 bases match TRBD1. V was pared by 5 bases and J by 7 bases, with 10 bases of the junction left unmatched. CDR1 is SGHTA and CDR2 is FQGTGA in the germline V gene. This CDR3 has 15 residues.

This clonotype came up once. V and J are TRBV4-1 and TRBJ1-6; TRBD1 matches 9 bases. This CDR3 is built from 13 residues. Germline values: CDR1 MGHRA, CDR2 YSYEKL. After removal of 6 bases from V and 9 bases from J, the junction contained 3 bases not matched to a gene. In DNA form, the CDR3 reads TGCGCCAGCAGTTTACAGGGGGCTTCACCCCTCCACTTT. Translating it yields CASSLQGASPLHF.

This clonotype was counted between two and nine times. The chain is built from TRBV5-1 and TRBJ1-1; TRBD1 matches 12 bases. V lost 4 bases to trimming and J lost 5 bases; unmatched junction nucleotides: 6. CDR1 is SGHRS, CDR2 YFSETQ, per germline. This CDR3 contains 15 residues. Written as DNA, the CDR3 is TGCGCCAGCAGCGGAGGGACAGGGGGCCGAACTGAAGCTTTCTTT. It specifies CASSGGTGGRTEAFF.

For this clonotype: A much larger clone lies one base from this, so it may be a read error. V gene TRBV11-2 combines with J gene TRBJ2-7; no clear D. The end of the DNA fits TRBJ2-1 better, so the J call may be wrong. CDR1 and CDR2 (germline): SGHAT, FQNNGV. The CDR3 has 17 residues. The CDR3 DNA reads TGTGCCAGCAGCCCTATCAAACGGCCGAGCAAGAGCTACGAGCAGTTCTTC. It encodes CASSPIKRPSKSYEQFF.

As concerns this clonotype: This clone may be a read error of a much larger clone one base away. CDR3 sequence: CAGSFPGGSGAEAFF. The CDR3 nucleotides read TGTGCCGGCAGCTTTCCAGGGGGCTCAGGGGCTGAAGCTTTCTTT. The chain is built from TRBV13 and TRBJ1-1, with TRBD1 identical over 8 bases. Germline-derived CDR1 and CDR2 are PRHDT and FYEKMQ (reference sequence). The CDR3 has 15 residues.

The CDR3 DNA reads as TGTGCCAGCAGTGGAGTGGACCTAAGCTCCTACGAGCAGTACTTC. This encodes CASSGVDLSSYEQYF. The genes are TRBV6-1 and TRBJ2-7; D remains ambiguous. Trimming cost V 4 bases and J 0 bases, with 13 bases left between them. The CDR3 runs to 15 residues. From germline, CDR1 is MNHNS and CDR2 SASEGT.

This clonotype showed up many times. V is TRBV7-9 and J is TRBJ1-1, with a possible D match to TRBD1 (5 bases). The CDR3 sequence is 14 residues long. Germline values: CDR1 SEHNR, CDR2 FQNEAQ (reference sequence). V was pared by 8 bases and J by 4 bases, with 17 bases between. The CDR3 spells CASGVGSGSTEAFF. The CDR3 DNA follows: TGTGCCAGCGGGGTAGGTTCAGGGAGCACTGAAGCTTTCTTT.

There are a few counts of this clonotype. The chain uses TRBV6-1 and TRBJ1-5; no clear D gene. The V gene lost 1 base and the J gene lost 0 bases, with 10 bases spanning the gap. CDR1 MNHNS and CDR2 SASEGT come from the germline V gene. The CDR3 runs 16 residues. This CDR3 is CASSEVVFISNQPQHF. CDR3 sequence (DNA): TGTGCCAGCAGTGAAGTGGTCTTTATTAGCAATCAGCCCCAGCATTTT.

This clonotype was detected a few times. The CDR3 coding sequence is TGTGCCACCTCCCCTGTGGGGACAGGGGTCCACGAGCAGTACTTC. Residues: CATSPVGTGVHEQYF. This chain links TRBV6-1 with TRBJ2-7; TRBD1 aligns across 10 bases. Germline lookup yields CDR1 MNHNS and CDR2 SASEGT. The V segment lost 10 bases and the J segment 5 bases; nucleotides outside the gene matches: 14. CDR3 length: 15 residues.

This clonotype has more than one count but fewer than ten. This chain uses TRBV19 with TRBJ2-7; D is undetermined. Trimming left V 2 bases short and J 5 bases short, with 16 bases between. The CDR3 covers 15 residues. In germline, CDR1 is LNHDA, CDR2 SQIVND (reference sequence). The CDR3: CASSIFGETNHEQYF. In nucleotides, the CDR3 is TGTGCCAGTAGTATATTTGGCGAAACGAACCACGAGCAGTACTTC.

There are many counts of this clonotype. The chain employs TRBV30 and TRBJ1-5; D is perhaps TRBD1 (6 bases). Trimming pared 1 base from V and 0 bases from J, leaving 10 bases between. This CDR3 contains 15 residues. Per germline, CDR1 GTSNPN and CDR2 SVGIG (reference sequence). DNA of the CDR3: TGTGCCTGGAGTGCGGGACATCATAGCAATCAGCCCCAGCATTTT. This encodes CAWSAGHHSNQPQHF.

Many counts were recorded for this clonotype. The gene calls are TRBV30 and TRBJ1-1, with TRBD1 matching 7 bases. Germline V lookup: CDR1 GTSNPN, CDR2 SVGIG (reference sequence). Germline trimming cut 3 bases from V and 1 base from J; bases unmatched to any gene: 2. The CDR3 sequence is 13 residues long. The CDR3 nucleotides are TGTGCCTGGAGGTGGACAGGGAACACTGAAGCTTTCTTT. It encodes CAWRWTGNTEAFF.